Below, 10 T cell receptor beta chains from the same sample are listed, as sequenced in a study of T cell clonotyping in hematopoietic cell transplantation. Method: immunoSEQ multiplex PCR; TCRdb's copy keeps in-frame clones and lacks some. The sample gives 15,000 to 20,000 clones, approximately 75% of which show up once; around 17% is in the top ten. Time point specified: recipient sample about 28 days before transplant, after cytoreduction. The sequences come from peripheral blood mononuclear cells, collected before stem cell transplant. These receptors all come from a man aged 60 to 69 with acute myeloid leukemia. Some clones in this sample may be carry-over from other donors' samples.

The V call is TRBV5-1, the J call TRBJ2-5; no reliable D call. Germline V gene data show CDR1 as SGHRS and CDR2 as YFSETQ. V dropped 5 bases and J dropped 2 bases, with 10 bases sitting between them. This CDR3 is 13 amino acids long. The CDR3 loop is CASRQPSQETQYF. The CDR3, as DNA: TGCGCCAGCAGACAGCCGTCTCAAGAGACCCAGTACTTC.

The rearrangement joins TRBV5-1 to TRBJ2-2; D not resolved. V was shortened by 4 bases and J by 4 bases, with 11 bases between the two germline ends. The CDR3 extends over 14 amino acids. CDR1 and CDR2 (germline): SGHRS, YFSETQ. This CDR3 reads CASSLGEITGELFF. CDR3 in DNA: TGCGCCAGCAGCCTCGGAGAAATCACCGGGGAGCTGTTTTTT.

The gene calls are TRBV7-9 and TRBJ2-4; either TRBD1 or TRBD2 may fit D (6 bases each). The CDR3 has 14 amino acids. V gave up 1 base and J gave up 6 bases, with 10 bases separating them. Germline CDR1 is SEHNR and CDR2 is FQNEAQ (reference sequence). The CDR3 DNA follows: TGTGCCAGCAGCTTAGAGGGGGGAGGAAACATTCAGTACTTC. Its protein product is CASSLEGGGNIQYF.

The V call is TRBV30, the J call TRBJ1-2, with D possibly being TRBD1 (6 bases). CDR1 and CDR2 from the germline V gene are GTSNPN and SVGIG (reference sequence). The CDR3 runs to 14 residues. Deletions cut 3 bases from V and 8 bases from J, with 19 bases between. The CDR3 DNA reads TGTGCCTGGAGCCTCACTGGGGGCTTACGGGGCTACACCTTC. Amino acids: CAWSLTGGLRGYTF.

The rearrangement uses TRBV19 and TRBJ2-6, with no clear D. Germline lookup yields CDR1 LNHDA and CDR2 SQIVND (reference sequence). The ends were cut back, 4 bases at V and 4 bases at J, with 8 bases in the middle. The CDR3 runs to 14 residues. The CDR3 reads CASSNPSGANVLTF. The CDR3 nucleotides are TGTGCCAGTAGTAACCCCTCCGGGGCCAACGTCCTGACTTTC.

This clone was seen a handful of times. This chain connects TRBV29-1 to TRBJ2-5; tentative D call: TRBD1 (5 bases). The V end lost 3 bases, the J end lost 2 bases, and 13 bases lay between the germline ends. The CDR3 contains 14 residues. Germline V gene sequence: CDR1 SQVTM, CDR2 ANQGSEA. CDR3 nucleotides: TGCAGCGTTGAGTTGGACAAAAGACAAGAGACCCAGTACTTC. The encoded protein is CSVELDKRQETQYF.

This CDR3 is CASSLSRGEEETQYF. The DNA for the CDR3 is TGTGCCAGCAGCTTAAGCCGCGGAGAGGAAGAGACCCAGTACTTC. The chain recombines TRBV7-3 with TRBJ2-5, with unresolved D. V was pared by 1 base and J by 3 bases, with 12 bases between. Germline V gene lookup returns CDR1 SGHTA and CDR2 FQGTGA. The CDR3 is 15 amino acids.

J is TRBJ2-7 and V is TRBV4-1; 11 bases fit TRBD2. CDR1 MGHRA and CDR2 YSYEKL come from the germline V gene. Trimming cost V 0 bases and J 4 bases; bases outside gene matches: 5. The CDR3 is made up of 16 amino acids. The CDR3 DNA reads as TGCGCCAGCAGCCAAGAAAAGGGACTAGCGGATTACGAGCAGTACTTC. Translating gives CASSQEKGLADYEQYF.

The rearrangement joins TRBV12-1 to TRBJ2-5. TRBV12-1 represents a pseudogene. The CDR3 loop spans 18 amino acids. DNA of the CDR3: TGTGCCAGCAGCTCCGACCCCGTCACGACTGGGCCCCGTGGGACCCAGTACTTC. Translation gives CASSSDPVTTGPRGTQYF.

The gene calls are TRBV7-2 and TRBJ2-5; no clear D gene. This CDR3 spans 13 amino acids. Trimming took 5 bases from V and 4 from J, leaving 11 bases between them. The germline V gene has CDR1 SGHTA and CDR2 FQGNSA. CDR3 amino acids: CASSVSGGETQYF. DNA of the CDR3: TGTGCCAGCAGCGTCTCAGGTGGAGAGACCCAGTACTTC.